This T cell receptor (beta chain) is from a study of shared clonotypes between healthy human individuals (dated by TCRdb to the early 2020s). For the study in its entirety: A few men and two women, aged 18 to 49 years, made up the cohort. The study deeply sequenced blood TCR repertoires of five healthy adults to estimate repertoire size and the extent of clonotype sharing between individuals. Libraries were prepared and TCR repertoires were sequenced by different laboratories using diverse techniques, in order to increase sequencing depth and limit assay-specific biases. Between about 0.85 and 9.5 billion PBMCs per donor were obtained by leukapheresis. Broad study findings and their caveats: Only blood was sampled, and tissue TCR repertoires likely differ from those in blood. The genetic and exposure-history diversity represented was limited by the small number of donors. Pairwise subsampling indicated that sequencing depth was expected to affect the degree of clonotype sharing among donors.

Using the deep immunoSEQ assay, multiplex PCR amplified TCR CDR3 regions from genomic DNA. For each cell subset, the extracted genomic DNA was distributed evenly across all wells of several immunoSEQ 96-well plates, and each plate served as one replicate. For unsorted PBMC, around 300 ng of genomic DNA, equivalent to 25,000 to 35,000 T cell genomes, went into each replicate PCR. Ten immunoSEQ deep assay plates were used to sequence the unsorted PBMC genomic DNA. The purified libraries were quantified using a Qubit 3.0 fluorometer, sized with a Bioanalyzer 2100, and then quantified again using the KAPA Library Quantification kit. Every immunoSEQ 96-well plate was sequenced on a separate single-read 150-cycle Illumina NextSeq 550 flow cell. The original pipeline was this. Because the immunoSEQ output held only junctional sequences and lacked quality scores, the filtering could not match the filtering applied to full-length reads. Sequences were annotated with PyIR, a Python wrapper for IgBLAST v1.9, using IMGT germline references to assign V/J genes and CDR3. Reads were filtered out if the reads had weak V/J assignments (E-value above 1e-6), no CDR3, stop codons, out-of-frame junctions, or ambiguous translated residues. V3J clonotypes were defined as sequences sharing an identical inferred V gene, J gene, and CDR3 amino acid sequence. The percentage overlap between two repertoires was calculated by dividing the number of shared unique clonotypes by the size of the smaller repertoire. Three approaches were used to assess repertoire richness: RTK rarefaction, the Chao1 estimator, and Recon v2.1 estimates of unobserved clonotypes. The table comes from immuneACCESS by way of TCRdb, which keeps in-frame sequences with V and J called. Part of the clones is missing from these tables; in studies checked, under half for an unresolved V gene and the rest for unknown reasons. The V and J calls and clone size come from that table; D and trimming were worked out from the DNA. The sample data list about 490,000 clones, and 76% of these were observed just once. Of the sample, roughly 13% falls within the top ten clones.

The donors were healthy, HIV-negative adults who had no recently reported acute infections or vaccinations. Only Caucasian adults living in Nashville, Tennessee, USA were represented among the donors. For unsorted samples, approximately 81 million PBMCs were counted, and genomic DNA was extracted using the QIAamp DNA Blood Mini kit. After blood collection by leukapheresis, PBMCs were isolated using Ficoll-Histopaque density gradient centrifugation and then cryopreserved in the vapor phase of liquid nitrogen. Notes on this clone: Its specific antigen is unknown. Per-base qualities were not stored, and no clone one base away is much larger.

CDR1 and CDR2 (SGHTA, FQGTGA) derive from the germline V gene. The CDR3 covers 15 residues, taking in both the cysteine and the phenylalanine. Only the CDR3 part of the read is kept: 45 bases, read in frame from the first base. Trimming at the junction amounts to 5 bases on V and 1 base on J, and the germline ends lie 14 bases apart. The rearrangement combines TRBV7-3 with TRBJ2-5, with a weak D call of TRBD2 (6 bases match). Material for sequencing was PBMCs. The TCR sequence derives from a woman in her thirties or forties in good health. Some clones in this sample may be carry-over from other donors' samples. The CDR3 region has the sequence CASSPSGGAQETQYF. Read as DNA, the sequence is TGTGCCAGCAGCCCCTCCGGGGGTGCCCAAGAGACCCAGTACTTC.